The clone carrying this T cell receptor beta chain was counted at least ten times. Its target is not known. Germline assignment: CDR1 MDHEN and CDR2 SYDVKM. CDR3 length: 15 residues. Trimming at V came to 7 bases and at J to 0 bases, leaving 6 bases not matched to a gene. The data belong to a study of CD8 T cells in ankylosing spondylitis. TCRdb used MiXCR to reprocess the 5' RACE reads, holding one entry per CDR3 protein. Found here are around 330,000 distinct CDR3 sequences, 11% of them singletons; the top ten hold around 8.4%. General study points: According to the report, clones linked to the disease were significantly enriched in matched synovial fluid samples taken from ankylosing spondylitis patients. Disease-associated clones were CD8+ and fairly uncommon in peripheral blood.

The clonotype comes from a female donor with ankylosing spondylitis or in good health (not recorded which). Sequenced: blood, either unsorted or a sorted T cell fraction (not recorded which). The genes are TRBV28 and TRBJ2-4; TRBD2 aligns across 7 bases. The CDR3 is CASTGGDIAKNIQYF. The CDR3 nucleotides read TGTGCCAGCACGGGAGGAGATATAGCCAAAAACATTCAGTACTTC.